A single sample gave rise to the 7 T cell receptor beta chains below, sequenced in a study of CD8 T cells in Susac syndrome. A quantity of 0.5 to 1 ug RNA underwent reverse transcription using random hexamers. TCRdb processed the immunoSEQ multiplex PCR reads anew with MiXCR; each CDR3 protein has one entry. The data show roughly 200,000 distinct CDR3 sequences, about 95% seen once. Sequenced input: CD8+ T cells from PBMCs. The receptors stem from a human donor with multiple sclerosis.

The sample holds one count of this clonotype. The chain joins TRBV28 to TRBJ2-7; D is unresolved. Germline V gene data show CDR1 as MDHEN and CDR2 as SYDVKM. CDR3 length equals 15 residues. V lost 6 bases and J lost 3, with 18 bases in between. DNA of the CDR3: TGTGCCAGCAGCGCTACGACGGGCCTCATCTACGAGCAGTACTTC. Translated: CASSATTGLIYEQYF.

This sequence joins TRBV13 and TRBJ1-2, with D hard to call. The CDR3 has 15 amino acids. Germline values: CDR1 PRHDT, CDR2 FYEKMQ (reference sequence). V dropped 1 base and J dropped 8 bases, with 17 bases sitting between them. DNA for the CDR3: TGTGCCAGCAGCTTAGTTGTCACTCTACGCGGCGGCTACACCTTC. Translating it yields CASSLVVTLRGGYTF.

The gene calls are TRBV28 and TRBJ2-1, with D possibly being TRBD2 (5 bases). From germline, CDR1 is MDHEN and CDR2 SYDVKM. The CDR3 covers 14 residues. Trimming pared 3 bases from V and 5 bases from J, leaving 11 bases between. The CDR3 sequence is CASSFVALDNEQFF. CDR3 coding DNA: TGTGCCAGCAGTTTCGTAGCGCTTGACAATGAGCAGTTCTTC.

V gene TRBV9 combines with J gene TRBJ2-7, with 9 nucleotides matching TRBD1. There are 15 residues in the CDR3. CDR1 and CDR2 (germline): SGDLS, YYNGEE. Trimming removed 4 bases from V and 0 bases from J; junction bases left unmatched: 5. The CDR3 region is CASSPGQGFSYEQYF. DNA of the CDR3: TGTGCCAGCAGCCCGGGACAGGGATTCTCCTACGAGCAGTACTTC.

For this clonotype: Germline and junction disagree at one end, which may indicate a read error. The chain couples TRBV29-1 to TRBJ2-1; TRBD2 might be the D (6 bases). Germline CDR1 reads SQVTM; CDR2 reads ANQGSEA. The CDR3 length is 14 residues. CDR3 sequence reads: CSVAGGVGVAEQIF. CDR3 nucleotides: TGCAGCGTTGCTGGCGGGGTGGGGGTAGCCGAGCAGATCTTC.

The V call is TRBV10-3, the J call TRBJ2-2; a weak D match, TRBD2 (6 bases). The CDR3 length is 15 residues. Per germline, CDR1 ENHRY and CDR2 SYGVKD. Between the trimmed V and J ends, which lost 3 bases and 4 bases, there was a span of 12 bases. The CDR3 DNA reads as TGTGCCATCAGTGACGGGAGACTCGTCACCGGGGAGCTGTTTTTT. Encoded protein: CAISDGRLVTGELFF.

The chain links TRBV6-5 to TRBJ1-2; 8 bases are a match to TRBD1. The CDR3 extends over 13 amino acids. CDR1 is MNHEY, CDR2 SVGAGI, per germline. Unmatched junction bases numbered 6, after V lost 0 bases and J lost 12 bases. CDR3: CASSYSMQGADTF. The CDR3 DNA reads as TGTGCCAGCAGTTACTCGATGCAGGGGGCGGACACCTTC.